These 21 T cell receptor beta chains originate from one sample sequenced in a study of shared clonotypes between healthy human individuals. Method: immunoSEQ multiplex PCR; TCRdb's copy keeps in-frame clones and lacks some. Found here are about 450,000 clones, roughly three quarters of them singletons; the top ten hold less than 15%. The sequenced sample consisted of PBMCs. Source of these receptors: a woman aged 40-49 years in good health. Some clones in this sample may be carry-over from other donors' samples.

The chain employs TRBV18 and TRBJ1-1; D remains unclear. The germline gives CDR1 KGHSH, CDR2 LQKENI. CDR3 length: 14 amino acids. V lost 0 bases and J lost 5, with 10 bases in between. CDR3 nucleotides: TGTGCCAGCTCACCACCGGGCGGGCGGACTGAAGCTTTCTTT. Translating gives CASSPPGGRTEAFF.

This clone was detected once. CDR3 coding DNA: TGTGCCAGCAGCTCTCGACAGGGCCTCAACACCGGGGAGCTGTTTTTT. This codes for CASSSRQGLNTGELFF. The rearrangement joins TRBV11-2 to TRBJ2-2; 7 bases fit TRBD1. Germline V CDR1 and CDR2: SGHAT, FQNNGV. The trim removed 4 bases at V and 2 bases at J, leaving 7 bases unmatched. This CDR3 is 16 amino acids long.

The rearrangement uses TRBV27 and TRBJ1-5; D possibly corresponds to TRBD1 (5 bases). V gave up 6 bases and J gave up 4 bases, with 25 bases separating them. This CDR3 has 18 amino acids. Germline CDR1 is MNHEY and CDR2 is SMNVEV (reference sequence). In DNA, the CDR3 is TGTGCCAGCAGGCGCCGGGGAGGGCAGGGATTATGGAATCAGCCCCAGCATTTT. Translating gives CASRRRGGQGLWNQPQHF.

As to this clone: A read error may account for a junction end that differs from germline. The gene calls are TRBV7-7 and TRBJ2-5; maybe TRBD1 (6 bases). The CDR3 has 15 residues. CDR1 is SSHAT and CDR2 is FNYEAQ in the germline V gene (reference sequence). As DNA, the CDR3 is TGTGCTAGCAGCCTGACAGGTGCTACCAAAGAGACCCAGTACTTC. Its protein is CASSLTGATKETQYF.

This chain joins TRBV5-4 and TRBJ2-1; 8 bases line up with TRBD2. This CDR3 is built from 16 residues. The germline CDR1 and CDR2 sequences are SGHNT and YYREEE (reference sequence). After removal of 5 bases from V and 3 bases from J, the junction contained 10 bases not matched to a gene. The CDR3 coding sequence is TGTGCCAGCAGTCGAGCCCCGGGACTAGACTACAATGAGCAGTTCTTC. This gives the protein CASSRAPGLDYNEQFF.

This chain links TRBV5-1 with TRBJ2-5; the match to TRBD1 covers 7 bases. The junction had 10 bases not matched to a gene; V was cut back by 0 bases and J by 5 bases. The V gene's germline CDR1 is SGHRS and CDR2 YFSETQ. The CDR3 loop spans 16 amino acids. DNA of the CDR3: TGCGCCAGCAGCTTGGGCGGACAGGCGACGATGGAGACCCAGTACTTC. Its translation is CASSLGGQATMETQYF.

In DNA form, the CDR3 reads TGTGCCAGCAGCGTAGAACGGGGAATCTCCGGGGAGCTGTTTTTT. This codes for CASSVERGISGELFF. This chain connects TRBV9 to TRBJ2-2, with D maybe TRBD2 (5 bases). The germline gives CDR1 SGDLS, CDR2 YYNGEE. V lost 0 bases, J lost 6 bases, and 12 bases lay in between. The CDR3 runs to 15 residues.

The gene calls are TRBV7-3 and TRBJ2-1; 8 bases fit TRBD2. The CDR3 has 15 amino acids. Germline V CDR1 and CDR2: SGHTA, FQGTGA. J gave up 7 bases and V 5 bases, and 10 bases lay outside the gene matches. The CDR3 protein is CASSHAGGGSNEQFF. The CDR3 DNA follows: TGTGCCAGCAGCCACGCGGGAGGAGGGTCGAATGAGCAGTTCTTC.

This clone was detected a few times. The chain employs TRBV7-9 and TRBJ1-4; D may be TRBD1 (6 bases). V lost 6 bases and J 7 bases, leaving 15 bases between the germline ends. The CDR3 contains 14 residues. Germline CDR1 SEHNR, CDR2 FQNEAQ (reference sequence). In DNA, the CDR3 is TGTGCCAGCAGTTCAACAGGGCAGGTTGAAAAACTGTTTTTT. Protein: CASSSTGQVEKLFF.

The genes are TRBV6-1 and TRBJ2-3, with TRBD2 matching 13 bases. V was clipped by 2 bases and J by 6 bases; unmatched bases: 5. This CDR3 region has 16 residues. The germline gives CDR1 MNHNS, CDR2 SASEGT. CDR3 coding DNA: TGTGCCAGCAGTGAACGGACTAGCGGGAGAGGTGATACGCAGTATTTT. Residues: CASSERTSGRGDTQYF.

Here the CDR3 DNA reads TGTGCCAGTAGTACTGACAGGAGGACTGAAGCTTTCTTT. Protein: CASSTDRRTEAFF. V is TRBV19 and J is TRBJ1-1; TRBD1 might be the D (6 bases). Trimming left V 4 bases short and J 5 bases short, with 11 bases between. The CDR3 is 13 amino acids. Looked up from germline, CDR1 is LNHDA and CDR2 is SQIVND (reference sequence).

This clone was detected only a few times. Given a much more abundant clone one base away, this may be a read error. CDR3 amino acids: CASSYDPNYGHTF. As DNA, the CDR3 is TGTGCCAGCAGTTACGACCCTAACTATGGCCACACCTTC. V and J are TRBV6-6 and TRBJ1-2; D is uncertain. The CDR3 runs to 13 residues. The V gene's germline CDR1 is MNHNY and CDR2 SVGAGI (reference sequence).

The V call is TRBV14, the J call TRBJ1-1, with D hard to call. The CDR3 extends over 14 amino acids. V dropped 1 base and J dropped 4 bases, with 10 bases sitting between them. Germline-derived CDR1 and CDR2 are SGHDN and FVKESK. The CDR3 here is CASSQVPMGTEAFF. DNA of the CDR3: TGTGCCAGCAGCCAAGTCCCCATGGGCACTGAAGCTTTCTTT.

The J gene is TRBJ2-7, the V gene TRBV21-1; whether TRBD2, the table's D call, matches the DNA was not checked. TRBV21-1 is listed as a pseudogene. This CDR3 has 15 amino acids. For the CDR3, the DNA is TGTGCCAGCAGCGGGACCGGGACTAATAAATACGAGCAGTACTTC. Protein: CASSGTGTNKYEQYF.

The chain employs TRBV1 and TRBJ2-1; TRBD2, as called in the table, went unchecked against the DNA. TRBV1 is listed as a pseudogene. The CDR3 totals 16 residues. In DNA, the CDR3 is TGCACCAGCATGCCCCTGGGGACTTACTTCTACAATGAGCAGTTCTTC. Its protein is CTSMPLGTYFYNEQFF.

This rearrangement joins TRBV9 to TRBJ1-2; D remains ambiguous. Germline CDR1 reads SGDLS; CDR2 reads YYNGEE. The CDR3 contains 11 residues. V shed 3 bases and J shed 4 bases, with 4 bases lying between them. CDR3 DNA: TGTGCCAGCAGCGGCTTCTATGGCTACACCTTC. Translated, it gives CASSGFYGYTF.

This clone has only one observation. The chain carries TRBV28 and TRBJ2-5, with D tentatively TRBD2 (6 bases). CDR1 and CDR2 (germline): MDHEN, SYDVKM. This CDR3 contains 16 residues. The V end lost 5 bases, the J end lost 5 bases, and 21 bases lay between the germline ends. The DNA of the CDR3 is TGTGCCAGCAGTCTTGCGACTAGGGGTTGGGGTGAGACCCAGTACTTC. It specifies CASSLATRGWGETQYF.

The chain carries TRBV6-6 and TRBJ1-6; tentative D call: TRBD1 (5 bases). Deletions cut 2 bases from V and 9 bases from J, with 17 bases between. Germline V CDR1 and CDR2: MNHNY, SVGAGI (reference sequence). The CDR3 consists of 16 residues. Here the CDR3 reads CASSYGENTGTSPLHF. The CDR3 coding sequence is TGTGCCAGCAGTTACGGCGAAAATACAGGCACTTCACCCCTCCACTTT.

In its sample, this clone was seen a few times. The rearrangement joins TRBV28 to TRBJ1-1; D might be TRBD1 (5 bases). The length of the CDR3 is 15 residues. Between the trimmed V and J ends, which lost 2 bases and 2 bases, there was a span of 12 bases. In germline, CDR1 is MDHEN, CDR2 SYDVKM. The DNA of the CDR3 is TGTGCCAGCAGTTTAGTGGACACTTTAAACACTGAAGCTTTCTTT. This encodes CASSLVDTLNTEAFF.

The sample holds a few counts of this clone. The gene calls are TRBV7-9 and TRBJ1-1; D is undetermined. From germline, CDR1 is SEHNR and CDR2 FQNEAQ (reference sequence). This CDR3 has 14 amino acids. The V end was cut by 3 bases, the J end by 1 base, with 9 bases between. The CDR3 DNA reads TGTGCCAGCAGCTTTGGGCAGGCGAACACTGAAGCTTTCTTT. This translates into CASSFGQANTEAFF.

This chain connects TRBV18 to TRBJ2-5, with D uncertain. The V end was cut by 3 bases, the J end by 1 base, with 9 bases between. This CDR3 contains 14 residues. Germline CDR1 is KGHSH and CDR2 is LQKENI. The CDR3 nucleotides are TGTGCCAGCTCACCCCGGGTCTCCCAAGAGACCCAGTACTTC. It yields the protein CASSPRVSQETQYF.